This TCR beta chain was identified in a study of T cell responses to AZD1222 COVID-19 vaccine. Germline V gives CDR1 SGHTA, CDR2 FQGNSA. The length of the CDR3 is 13 residues. Trimming removed 6 bases at V and 1 base at J, with 6 bases between. This clone has just one count. Its matching antigen is unknown. Sequenced by immunoSEQ multiplex PCR; TCRdb stores in-frame clones only, minus some. The sample contains 80,000 to 95,000 clones, roughly 88% of which appear only once. Whole-study results and caveats: Receipt of two AZD1222 doses was followed by a rise in Spike-specific TCR breadth and depth.

The material sequenced was peripheral blood, taken on day 0 of MenACWY control vaccination. This sequence joins TRBV7-2 and TRBJ1-4; D is uncertain. The TCR comes from an adult in good health. The CDR3 here is CASRFLTNEKLFF. Here the CDR3 DNA reads TGTGCCAGCAGATTCTTAACTAATGAAAAACTGTTTTTT.